The 23 T cell receptor beta chains given below trace back to one sample, sequenced in a study of identical twins. TCRdb re-analysed the 5' RACE reads in MiXCR, keeping a single row per CDR3 protein. This table has about 700,000 distinct CDR3 sequences, around 6% appearing once. The sample taken for sequencing was naive T cells sorted from blood. The receptors stem from a man in his late teens or twenties in good health.

The rearrangement joins TRBV12-3 or TRBV12-4 to TRBJ2-7; 9 bases are a match to TRBD1. Trimming at V came to 0 bases and at J to 3 bases, leaving 9 bases not matched to a gene. The CDR3 consists of 17 residues. CDR3 sequence reads: CASSLAPGTGRLYEQYF. CDR3 bases: TGTGCCAGCAGTTTAGCCCCCGGGACAGGGAGGCTCTACGAGCAGTACTTC.

This clonotype was seen a handful of times. The chain recombines TRBV7-2 with TRBJ1-1; 7 nucleotides line up with TRBD1. Germline-derived CDR1 and CDR2 are SGHTA and FQGNSA. The CDR3 covers 14 residues. V shed 4 bases and J 5 bases; nucleotides not matched to a gene: 7. The CDR3 loop is CASSSGQAGTEAFF. The CDR3 region has the DNA TGTGCCAGCAGCTCCGGACAGGCCGGAACTGAAGCTTTCTTT. The variable domain in full, completed from reference TRBV7-2 and TRBJ1-1, reads GAGVSQSPSNKVTEKGKDVELRCDPISGHTALYWYRQSLGQGLEFLIYFQGNSAPDKSGLPSDRFSAERTGGSVSTLTIQRTQQEDSAVYLCASSSGQAGTEAFFGQGTRLTVV.

In this sample, this clonotype turned up a few times. This chain uses TRBV7-2 with TRBJ2-7, with D perhaps matching TRBD2 (6 bases). V was trimmed by 7 bases and J by 3 bases, leaving 16 bases between them. CDR1 is SGHTA, CDR2 FQGNSA, per germline. The CDR3 runs to 14 residues. This CDR3 reads CASTETRLHYEQYF. Written as DNA, the CDR3 is TGTGCCAGCACAGAGACTAGGCTTCACTACGAGCAGTACTTC.

A few counts support this clonotype. The chain joins TRBV7-9 to TRBJ2-1; TRBD2 matches 11 bases. Germline V gives CDR1 SEHNR, CDR2 FQNEAQ (reference sequence). Germline trimming cut 7 bases from V and 10 bases from J; bases unmatched to any gene: 9. This CDR3 has 14 residues. The CDR3 nucleotides are TGTGCCAGCACCAGTAGCGGGAGGGGTCCGGAGCAGTTCTTC. This codes for CASTSSGRGPEQFF.

The chain couples TRBV11-2 to TRBJ1-1, with 8 bases lining up with TRBD1. The junction had 10 bases not matched to a gene; V was cut back by 5 bases and J by 11 bases. The germline V gene encodes CDR1 SGHAT and CDR2 FQNNGV. The CDR3 is 13 residues long. DNA of the CDR3: TGTGCCAGCAGCCCCGGGACAGGCCTTGGCGCTTTCTTT. Protein sequence: CASSPGTGLGAFF.

The CDR3 spells CASSAPKAHNEQFF. CDR3 nucleotide sequence: TGTGCCAGCAGTGCCCCAAAAGCCCACAATGAGCAGTTCTTC. This chain joins TRBV28 and TRBJ2-1; D gene uncertain. Trimming took 5 bases from V and 5 from J, leaving 13 bases between them. CDR1 MDHEN and CDR2 SYDVKM come from the germline V gene. The CDR3 is 14 residues long.

There are a few counts of this clonotype. The chain uses TRBV6-1 and TRBJ2-5; the D gene could be TRBD1 or TRBD2 (5 bases each). Trimming took off 3 bases at V and 5 bases at J, with 19 bases between the two ends. The CDR3 extends over 16 amino acids. Germline V gene lookup returns CDR1 MNHNS and CDR2 SASEGT. The CDR3 spells CASSEMGPSVGETQYF. As DNA, the CDR3 is TGTGCCAGCAGTGAGATGGGACCCTCGGTGGGGGAGACCCAGTACTTC.

This clonotype was found many times. CDR3 amino acids: CAISESPEQYF. The CDR3 nucleotides read TGTGCCATCAGTGAGTCTCCCGAGCAGTACTTC. The chain is built from TRBV10-3 and TRBJ2-7; D is unresolved. The CDR3 extends over 11 amino acids. Looked up from germline, CDR1 is ENHRY and CDR2 is SYGVKD. The V end lost 0 bases, the J end lost 6 bases, and 3 bases lay between the germline ends.

The CDR3 DNA reads as TGTGCCAGCAGCTTAGAGTTCCAGGGTGAGGAGACCCAGTACTTC. Its translation: CASSLEFQGEETQYF. The chain couples TRBV11-2 to TRBJ2-5; D possibly corresponds to TRBD1 (5 bases). V was trimmed by 0 bases and J by 5 bases, leaving 13 bases between them. Germline assignment: CDR1 SGHAT and CDR2 FQNNGV. There are 15 residues in the CDR3.

The genes are TRBV11-3 and TRBJ2-7, with D perhaps TRBD2 (5 bases). Trimming took 0 bases from V and 6 from J, leaving 9 bases between them. Germline values: CDR1 SGHNT, CDR2 YENEEA. CDR3 length equals 13 residues. The CDR3 DNA is TGTGCCAGCAGCTTAGAGGGGAGACGCGAGCAGTACGTC. It codes for CASSLEGRREQYV.

This clonotype was recorded many times. V gene TRBV10-3 combines with J gene TRBJ1-4; D is perhaps TRBD1 (5 bases). CDR3 length equals 15 residues. Trimming pared 3 bases from V and 3 bases from J, leaving 11 bases between. Germline lookup yields CDR1 ENHRY and CDR2 SYGVKD. The CDR3 region has the DNA TGTGCCATCAGTGAAGGGGTCGGGGCTAATGAAAAACTGTTTTTT. This gives the protein CAISEGVGANEKLFF.

Ten or more counts support this clonotype. V is TRBV5-1 and J is TRBJ2-3; maybe TRBD2 (6 bases). Trimming stripped 1 base from V and 0 bases from J, with 12 bases between. The CDR3 has 16 residues. Germline V gives CDR1 SGHRS, CDR2 YFSETQ. CDR3 sequence: CASSLLANPSTDTQYF. The CDR3 nucleotides are TGCGCCAGCAGCTTGCTAGCGAACCCTAGCACAGATACGCAGTATTTT.

This clonotype was counted between two and nine times. The V and J genes are TRBV7-9 and TRBJ2-2; D gene uncertain. Between the trimmed V and J ends, which lost 5 bases and 3 bases, there was a span of 13 bases. CDR1 and CDR2 (germline): SEHNR, FQNEAQ (reference sequence). This CDR3 comprises 15 residues. The CDR3, as DNA: TGTGCCAGCAGCGACCTCGACGGGCACACCGGGGAGCTGTTTTTT. This codes for CASSDLDGHTGELFF.

In its sample, this clonotype was seen many times. The V gene is TRBV7-2, the J gene TRBJ1-5; 8 bases fit TRBD1. After removal of 4 bases from V and 4 bases from J, the junction contained 3 bases not matched to a gene. CDR3 size: 14 residues. The germline V gene has CDR1 SGHTA and CDR2 FQGNSA. The DNA of the CDR3 is TGTGCCAGCAGCTCCCGACAGGGGAATCAGCCCCAGCATTTT. Encoded protein: CASSSRQGNQPQHF.

There are many counts of this clonotype. The chain recombines TRBV11-2 with TRBJ2-2; 8 bases match TRBD1. V lost 1 base and J lost 7; bases outside the gene matches: 2. The germline gives CDR1 SGHAT, CDR2 FQNNGV. CDR3 size: 14 residues. The CDR3 nucleotides are TGTGCCAGCAGCTTAGGACAGGGGCACGGGGAGCTGTTTTTT. This gives the protein CASSLGQGHGELFF.

This clonotype has ten or more counts. J is TRBJ1-4 and V is TRBV6-1; a possible D gene is TRBD1 (5 bases). This CDR3 has 17 amino acids. Trimming took 0 bases from V and 8 from J, leaving 19 bases between them. Per germline, CDR1 MNHNS and CDR2 SASEGT. The CDR3 nucleotides are TGTGCCAGCAGTGAAGCGGGACTAATTGGAACTAGGGAAAAACTGTTTTTT. It encodes CASSEAGLIGTREKLFF.

The chain carries TRBV20-1 and TRBJ2-1, with 7 nucleotides matching TRBD2. In germline, CDR1 is DFQATT, CDR2 SNEGSKA (reference sequence). The V segment lost 3 bases and the J segment 2 bases; nucleotides outside the gene matches: 7. CDR3 size: 15 residues. The DNA for the CDR3 is TGCAGTGCTAGTGACTGGCGGGAGACCTACAATGAGCAGTTCTTC. Residues: CSASDWRETYNEQFF.

This clonotype occurred many times. CDR3 protein: CASTISGTATTYNEQFF. The CDR3 region has the DNA TGTGCCAGCACCATCTCCGGGACCGCCACCACCTACAATGAGCAGTTCTTC. The V call is TRBV12-3 or TRBV12-4, the J call TRBJ2-1; D is possibly TRBD1 or TRBD2 (5 bases each). The CDR3 contains 17 residues. Trimming shortened V by 7 bases and J by 2 bases, and 21 bases separated the two germline ends.

This clonotype was counted ten times or more. The V call is TRBV24-1, the J call TRBJ2-7; 9 bases agree with TRBD1. The CDR3 is 13 residues long. CDR1 is KGHDR and CDR2 is SFDVKD in the germline V gene. V lost 11 bases and J lost 4; bases outside the gene matches: 8. The chain's CDR3 is CAIDGTGWYEQYF. The CDR3 DNA reads TGTGCCATCGACGGGACAGGGTGGTACGAGCAGTACTTC.

The chain is built from TRBV21-1 and TRBJ2-3; TRBD2 is the table's D call, not checked against the DNA. TRBV21-1 is tagged as a pseudogene. The CDR3 covers 17 residues. The CDR3 nucleotides are TGTGCCAGCAGCAAATTACCGCCCTCACCTAGCACAGATACGCAGTATTTT. Translation: CASSKLPPSPSTDTQYF.

This clonotype turned up a few times. The chain has TRBV20-1 and TRBJ2-1; 10 nucleotides match TRBD2. The V and J ends lost 3 bases and 5 bases, in that order; junction bases with no gene match: 7. CDR3 size: 15 residues. The germline CDR1 and CDR2 sequences are DFQATT and SNEGSKA (reference sequence). The CDR3 spells CSARPLAGTHNEQFF. Here the CDR3 DNA reads TGCAGTGCTAGGCCACTAGCGGGAACCCACAATGAGCAGTTCTTC.

This clonotype was detected many times. The J gene is TRBJ2-2, the V gene TRBV27, with a weak D call TRBD1 (5 bases). V was shortened by 10 bases and J by 9 bases, with 21 bases between the two germline ends. The CDR3 extends over 14 amino acids. The germline gives CDR1 MNHEY, CDR2 SMNVEV (reference sequence). CDR3 residues: CATTKGFGIRELFF. The DNA of the CDR3 is TGTGCCACCACTAAGGGGTTTGGTATCAGGGAGCTGTTTTTT.

As regards this clonotype: A much larger clonotype is one base distant, so this may be a read error. CDR3 coding DNA: TGTGCCAGCAGACCACCTAGCGGACCTTACAATGAGCAGTTCTTC. This encodes CASRPPSGPYNEQFF. This chain connects TRBV28 to TRBJ2-1, with 7 positions matching TRBD2. CDR1 is MDHEN, CDR2 SYDVKM, per germline. V dropped 6 bases and J dropped 4; count of bases not matched to a gene: 9. This CDR3 has 15 residues.